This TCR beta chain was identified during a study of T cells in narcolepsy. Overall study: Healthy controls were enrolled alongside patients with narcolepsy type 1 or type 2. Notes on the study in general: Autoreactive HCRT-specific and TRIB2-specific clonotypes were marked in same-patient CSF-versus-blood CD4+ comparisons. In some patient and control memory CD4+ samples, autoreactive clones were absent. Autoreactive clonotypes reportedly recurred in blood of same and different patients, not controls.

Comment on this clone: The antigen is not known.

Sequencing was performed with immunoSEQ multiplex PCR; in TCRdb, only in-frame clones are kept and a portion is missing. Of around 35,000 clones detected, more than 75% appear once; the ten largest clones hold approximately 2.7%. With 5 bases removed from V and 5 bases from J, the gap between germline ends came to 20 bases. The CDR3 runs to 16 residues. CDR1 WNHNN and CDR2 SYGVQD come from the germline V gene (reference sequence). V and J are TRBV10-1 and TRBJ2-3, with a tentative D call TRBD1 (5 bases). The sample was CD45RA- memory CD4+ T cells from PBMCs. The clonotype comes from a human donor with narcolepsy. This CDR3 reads CASSSGHRPREDTQYF. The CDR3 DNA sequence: TGCGCCAGCAGTTCCGGACACCGTCCTAGAGAAGATACGCAGTATTTT.